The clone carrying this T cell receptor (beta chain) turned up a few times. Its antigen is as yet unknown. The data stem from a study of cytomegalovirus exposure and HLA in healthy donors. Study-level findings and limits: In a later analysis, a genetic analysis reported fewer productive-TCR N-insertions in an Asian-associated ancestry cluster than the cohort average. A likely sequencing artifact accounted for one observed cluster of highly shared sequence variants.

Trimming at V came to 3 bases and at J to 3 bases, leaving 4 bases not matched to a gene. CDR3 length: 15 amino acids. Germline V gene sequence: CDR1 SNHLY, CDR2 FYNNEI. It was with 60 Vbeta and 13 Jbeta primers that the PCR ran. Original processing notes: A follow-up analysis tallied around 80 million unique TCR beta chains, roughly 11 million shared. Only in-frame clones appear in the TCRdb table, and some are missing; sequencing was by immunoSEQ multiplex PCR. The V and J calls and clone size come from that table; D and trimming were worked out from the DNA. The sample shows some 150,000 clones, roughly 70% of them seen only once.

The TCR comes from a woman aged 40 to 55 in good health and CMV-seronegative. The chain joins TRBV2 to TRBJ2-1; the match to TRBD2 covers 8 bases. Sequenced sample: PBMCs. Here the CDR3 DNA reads TGTGCCAGCAGTGACTTGGCGGGAGGCTACAATGAGCAGTTCTTC. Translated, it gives CASSDLAGGYNEQFF.